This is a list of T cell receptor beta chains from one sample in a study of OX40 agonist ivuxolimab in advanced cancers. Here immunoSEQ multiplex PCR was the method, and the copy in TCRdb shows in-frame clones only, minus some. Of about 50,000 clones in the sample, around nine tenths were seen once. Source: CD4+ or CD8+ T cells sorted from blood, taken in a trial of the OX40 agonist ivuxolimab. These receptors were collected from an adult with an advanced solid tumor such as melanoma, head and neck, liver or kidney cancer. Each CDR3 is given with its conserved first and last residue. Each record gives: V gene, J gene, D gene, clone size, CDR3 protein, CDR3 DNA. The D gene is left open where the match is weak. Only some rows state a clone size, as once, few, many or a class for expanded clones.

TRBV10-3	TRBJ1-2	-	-	CAIRRTDYGYTF	TGTGCCATCAGGCGGACGGATTATGGCTACACCTTC
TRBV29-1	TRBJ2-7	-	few	CSVRYSYEQYF	TGCAGCGTCAGGTACTCCTACGAGCAGTACTTC
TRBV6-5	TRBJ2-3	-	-	CASSYVQPGGTDTQYF	TGTGCCAGCAGTTACGTACAACCGGGTGGCACAGATACGCAGTATTTT
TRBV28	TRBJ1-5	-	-	CTSSLLGGSQPQHF	TGTACCAGCAGTTTACTAGGAGGGAGCCAGCCCCAGCATTTT
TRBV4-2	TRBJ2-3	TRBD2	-	CASSQEGAGATDTQYF	TGTGCCAGCAGCCAAGAGGGAGCGGGGGCCACAGATACGCAGTATTTT
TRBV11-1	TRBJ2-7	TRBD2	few	CASSLQAGSHEQYF	TGTGCCAGCAGCTTACAAGCGGGATCACACGAGCAGTACTTC
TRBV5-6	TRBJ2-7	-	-	CASSLVDGGDEQYF	TGTGCCAGCAGCTTGGTGGACGGAGGCGACGAGCAGTACTTC
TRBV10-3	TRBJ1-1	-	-	CAISESYMNTEAFF	TGTGCCATCAGTGAGTCTTATATGAACACTGAAGCTTTCTTT
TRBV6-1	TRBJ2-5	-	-	CASSDGGKLYF	TGTGCCAGCAGTGATGGGGGGAAGCTGTACTTC
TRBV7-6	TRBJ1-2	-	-	CASSLGPNLNYGYTF	TGTGCCAGCAGCTTAGGCCCGAACCTTAACTATGGCTACACCTTC
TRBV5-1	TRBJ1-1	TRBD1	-	CASSPGTGNTEAFF	TGCGCCAGCAGCCCCGGGACAGGGAACACTGAAGCTTTCTTT
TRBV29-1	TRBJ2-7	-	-	CSVTLRDRYYEQYF	TGCAGCGTGACTCTCCGGGACCGATACTACGAGCAGTACTTC
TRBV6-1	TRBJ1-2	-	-	CASSEVGSYGYTF	TGTGCCAGCAGTGAAGTGGGCAGCTATGGCTACACCTTC
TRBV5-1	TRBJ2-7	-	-	CASSGSGTYEQYF	TGCGCCAGCAGTGGGTCGGGGACCTACGAGCAGTACTTC
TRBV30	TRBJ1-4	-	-	CAWSPRDTKLFF	TGTGCCTGGAGTCCCCGGGACACCAAACTGTTTTTT
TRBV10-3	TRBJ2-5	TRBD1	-	CAISASGTEATQYF	TGTGCCATCAGTGCCTCCGGGACAGAAGCGACCCAGTACTTC
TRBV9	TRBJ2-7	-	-	CASSATPNRQEQYF	TGTGCCAGCAGCGCGACCCCGAATCGCCAGGAGCAGTACTTC
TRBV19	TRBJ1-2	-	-	CASSSQGVEGYTF	TGTGCCAGTAGTTCGCAGGGAGTAGAGGGCTACACCTTC
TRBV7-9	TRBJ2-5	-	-	CASSSAPVLGVETQYF	TGTGCCAGCAGCTCAGCCCCGGTTCTAGGGGTAGAGACCCAGTACTTC
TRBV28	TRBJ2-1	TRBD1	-	CASSLLGQGLNEQFF	TGTGCCAGCAGTTTATTAGGACAGGGGCTGAATGAGCAGTTCTTC
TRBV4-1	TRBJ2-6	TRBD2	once	CASSHRLAFSSSGANVLTF	TGCGCCAGCAGCCATCGACTAGCGTTCTCGAGCTCTGGGGCCAACGTCCTGACTTTC
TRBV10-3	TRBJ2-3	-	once	CAISVRGTTDTQYF	TGTGCCATCAGTGTGAGAGGGACCACAGATACGCAGTATTTT
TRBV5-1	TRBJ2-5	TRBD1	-	CASSLGQGAQETQYF	TGCGCCAGCAGCTTGGGACAGGGGGCACAAGAGACCCAGTACTTC
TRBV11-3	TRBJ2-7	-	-	CASSPPGAFYEQYF	TGTGCCAGCAGCCCCCCCGGCGCTTTCTACGAGCAGTACTTC
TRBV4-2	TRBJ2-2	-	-	CASRGVNTGELFF	TGTGCCAGTCGGGGTGTGAACACCGGGGAGCTGTTTTTT